These T cell receptor beta chains were read from a single sample in a study of regulatory T cells in long-lasting Graves disease. TCRdb re-called the multiplex PCR reads through MiXCR, storing one row per CDR3 protein. The sample has roughly 410,000 distinct CDR3 sequences, approximately 16% seen once. This same sample was also part of a study on T cells in Graves' hyperthyroidism and ophthalmopathy.

Specimen: peripheral blood mononuclear cells (PBMCs), collected at new diagnosis, from a patient treated with antithyroid drugs. Receptors were obtained from a woman aged 40-49 years with Graves disease. Both conserved end residues are trimmed from each CDR3.

TRBV20-1	TRBJ2-7	SAIRASGSGRSYEQY
TRBV3-1	TRBJ2-7	ASSHPGDYEQY
TRBV7-9	TRBJ2-7	ASSEGGSPVYEQY
TRBV12-3/TRBV12-4	TRBJ2-1	ASSFGGPYNEQF
TRBV5-1	-	ASSQMGGGTSTDTQH
TRBV2	TRBJ2-5	ASNQINPQETQY
TRBV6-5	TRBJ2-7	ASSYSIFGRGTYEQY
TRBV20-1	TRBJ2-1	SARQGAWTTSVNEQF
TRBV14	TRBJ2-7	ASSQAGTGSYEQY
TRBV9	TRBJ2-5	ASSAGGRNFETQY
TRBV7-8	TRBJ2-1	ASSYDRGNEQF
TRBV29-1	TRBJ2-5	SVELGQAFQETQY
TRBV12-3/TRBV12-4	TRBJ2-3	ASTLLGVTDTQY
TRBV29-1	TRBJ2-1	SALAAAGRNEQF
TRBV29-1	TRBJ2-1	SVEYDRKYNEQF
TRBV15	TRBJ2-1	ATSRTSYNEQF
TRBV11-2	TRBJ2-1	ASNRRDRGSYNEQF
TRBV14	TRBJ2-1	ASSPPGPGSCV
TRBV14	TRBJ2-3	ASSGFGDPGLADGPDTQY
TRBV29-1	TRBJ2-7	SVEASSYEQY
TRBV29-1	TRBJ2-1	SVVAGGPGNEQF
TRBV14	TRBJ2-7	ASSQVGLYEQY
TRBV4-3	TRBJ1-2	ASSRNSDGYYGYT
TRBV20-1	TRBJ2-1	SALLAGESNEQF
TRBV9	TRBJ2-5	ASNSGSFWETQY
TRBV2	TRBJ1-2	ASSGSSGSTNYGYT
TRBV7-2	TRBJ2-7	ASSLAGTSGTTYEQY
TRBV29-1	TRBJ2-6	SVGEANVLT
TRBV28	TRBJ1-5	ASSFYRFGDQPQH
TRBV20-1	TRBJ2-1	SARGSSGSPYNEQF
TRBV29-1	TRBJ2-1	SGLGTSGYNEQF
TRBV5-4	TRBJ2-2	ASSLRTSEAGELF
TRBV7-2	TRBJ2-1	ASSLAPSNEQF
TRBV28	TRBJ2-6	ASRGRRSGANVLT
TRBV18	TRBJ2-7	ASSPKGQGFISYEQY
TRBV29-1	TRBJ2-7	SVEGTAPYEQY
TRBV20-1	TRBJ2-7	SARSPGDVQYSYEQY
TRBV28	TRBJ2-5	ASSLFITRETQY
TRBV6-1	TRBJ1-1	ASRSGPRMNTEAF
TRBV19	TRBJ1-2	ASSPLVQGYGYT
TRBV20-1	TRBJ1-2	SARRSGDYT
TRBV18	TRBJ2-1	ASSPYAINEQF
TRBV25-1	TRBJ1-6	ASSHRRTRGGSPLH
TRBV12-3/TRBV12-4	TRBJ2-5	ASTKTGGQETQY
TRBV20-1	TRBJ1-4	SARDPGRLIEKLF
TRBV5-4	TRBJ1-4	ASSGTGEKLF